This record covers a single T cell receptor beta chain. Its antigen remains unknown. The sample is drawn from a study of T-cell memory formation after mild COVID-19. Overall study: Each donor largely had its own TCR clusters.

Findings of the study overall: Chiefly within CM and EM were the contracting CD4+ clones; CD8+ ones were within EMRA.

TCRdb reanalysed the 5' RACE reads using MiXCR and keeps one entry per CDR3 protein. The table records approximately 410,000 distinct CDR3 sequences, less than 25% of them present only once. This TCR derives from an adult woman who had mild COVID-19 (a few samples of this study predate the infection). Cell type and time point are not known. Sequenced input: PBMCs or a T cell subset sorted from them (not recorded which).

The chain's CDR3 is CSVVTGSGNTIYF. CDR3 nucleotides: TGCAGCGTTGTCACAGGGTCTGGAAACACCATATATTTT. V gene TRBV29-1 combines with J gene TRBJ1-3; possible D gene TRBD1, 6 bases. This CDR3 is built from 13 residues. V lost 4 bases and J 1 base, leaving 8 bases between the germline ends. Germline values: CDR1 SQVTM, CDR2 ANQGSEA.